This TCR beta chain was sequenced for a study of shared clonotypes between healthy human individuals. The V gene end was trimmed by 7 bases and the J gene end by 4 bases; junction bases not matched to a gene: 9. CDR3 length equals 13 residues. In germline, CDR1 is SQVTM, CDR2 ANQGSEA. TCRdb's copy holds only in-frame clones and misses some; the assay was immunoSEQ multiplex PCR. The sample yields 980,000 or so clones, roughly 72% seen once. This rearrangement joins TRBV29-1 to TRBJ1-1; 7 bases match TRBD1. This receptor was obtained from a man between 18 and 35 years old in good health. The sample consisted of memory CD4+ T cells sorted from blood. Stated subset: CD45RA-negative fraction. CDR3 protein: CSARDSGLTEAFF. The DNA of the CDR3 is TGCAGCGCACGGGACAGTGGACTCACTGAAGCTTTCTTT.